Listed here are 8 T cell receptor beta chains from one sample, sequenced in a study of control samples from healthy donors and cancer patients. Clones were read by immunoSEQ multiplex PCR, and TCRdb kept only the in-frame ones, dropping some. The sample shows 75,000 to 100,000 clones, around 80% of them seen only once. The sequenced sample consisted of blood. These receptors were obtained from a man in his fifties or sixties in good health.

The CDR3 reads CASSLAGSSYNSPLHF. CDR3 in DNA: TGCGCCAGCAGCTTGGCGGGGAGCTCCTATAATTCACCCCTCCACTTT. The chain employs TRBV5-1 and TRBJ1-6; no firm D call. Germline values: CDR1 SGHRS, CDR2 YFSETQ. This CDR3 comprises 16 residues. Trimming shortened V by 0 bases and J by 0 bases, and 7 bases separated the two germline ends.

This clone was detected once. The chain joins TRBV9 to TRBJ2-3, with D possibly called TRBD1 or TRBD2 (7 bases each). Germline assignment: CDR1 SGDLS and CDR2 YYNGEE. The CDR3 is 16 residues long. Trimming pared 0 bases from V and 2 bases from J, leaving 13 bases between. The CDR3 nucleotides read TGTGCCAGCAGCGTAGACCAGGGGGGGTTCACAGATACGCAGTATTTT. This translates into CASSVDQGGFTDTQYF. Full variable domain (rest looked up from reference TRBV9 and TRBJ2-3): DSGVTQTPKHLITATGQRVTLRCSPRSGDLSVYWYQQSLDQGLQFLIQYYNGEERAKGNILERFSAQQFPDLHSELNLSSLELGDSALYFCASSVDQGGFTDTQYFGPGTRLTVL.

This chain connects TRBV4-1 to TRBJ2-3; 8 bases agree with TRBD2. There are 16 residues in the CDR3. After removal of 0 bases from V and 1 base from J, the junction contained 3 bases not matched to a gene. In germline, CDR1 is MGHRA, CDR2 YSYEKL. CDR3 nucleotide sequence: TGCGCCAGCAGCCAAGACCCAGCGGGGGGCACAGATACGCAGTATTTT. Protein sequence: CASSQDPAGGTDTQYF.

The V call is TRBV5-6, the J call TRBJ2-1; D unresolved. The ends were cut back, 0 bases at V and 2 bases at J, with 12 bases in the middle. In germline, CDR1 is SGHDT, CDR2 YYEEEE. The CDR3 is 16 amino acids. The CDR3 protein is CASSLGLPGPYNEQFF. CDR3 nucleotide sequence: TGTGCCAGCAGCTTGGGACTTCCCGGACCCTACAATGAGCAGTTCTTC.

The chain couples TRBV30 to TRBJ2-7, with 9 bases that match TRBD1. There are 14 residues in the CDR3. Germline-derived CDR1 and CDR2 are GTSNPN and SVGIG (reference sequence). With V trimmed by 4 bases and J by 1 base, 5 bases remained unmatched. The CDR3: CAWNAGTGSYEQYF. The CDR3 DNA follows: TGTGCCTGGAACGCCGGGACAGGGTCCTACGAGCAGTACTTC.

For this clone: The junction and the germline gene differ at one end; a read error may be behind it. This sequence joins TRBV7-7 and TRBJ2-7, with 10 bases fitting TRBD1. Germline V lookup: CDR1 SSHAT, CDR2 FNYEAQ (reference sequence). The CDR3 extends over 13 amino acids. DNA of the CDR3: TGTGCTAGCAGCTTCGGGACAGGGGCCGAGCAGTACTTC. It is translated as CASSFGTGAEQYF.

The V and J genes are TRBV5-5 and TRBJ2-4; 7 nucleotides match TRBD1. Germline CDR1 is SGHKS and CDR2 is YYEKEE (reference sequence). The CDR3 loop spans 12 amino acids. After removal of 6 bases from V and 6 bases from J, the junction contained 3 bases not matched to a gene. CDR3 loop: CASTRDRNIQYF. For the CDR3, the DNA is TGTGCCAGCACGAGGGACAGAAACATTCAGTACTTC.

The chain has TRBV5-1 and TRBJ1-3; the match to TRBD1 covers 10 bases. The germline CDR1 and CDR2 sequences are SGHRS and YFSETQ. Unmatched junction bases numbered 8, after V lost 4 bases and J lost 1 base. The CDR3 has 17 residues. CDR3 nucleotide sequence: TGCGCCAGCAGCCTGAAACCGGGACAGGGGTCTGGAAACACCATATATTTT. This translates into CASSLKPGQGSGNTIYF.